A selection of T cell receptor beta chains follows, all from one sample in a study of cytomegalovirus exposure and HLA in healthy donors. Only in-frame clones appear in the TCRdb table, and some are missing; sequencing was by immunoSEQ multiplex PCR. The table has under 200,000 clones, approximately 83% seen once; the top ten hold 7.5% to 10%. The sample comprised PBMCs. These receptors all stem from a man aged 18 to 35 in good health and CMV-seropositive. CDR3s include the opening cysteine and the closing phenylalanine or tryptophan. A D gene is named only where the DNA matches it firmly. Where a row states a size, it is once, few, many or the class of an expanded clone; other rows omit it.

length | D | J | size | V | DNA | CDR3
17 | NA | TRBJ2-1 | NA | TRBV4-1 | TGCGCCAGCAGCCAATCTGTCGGGGGGCTGCACCCCAATGAGCAGTTCTTC | CASSQSVGGLHPNEQFF
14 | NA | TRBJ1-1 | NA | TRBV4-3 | TGCGCCAGCAGCCCCAGGGTGGCTGGCACTGAAGCTTTCTTT | CASSPRVAGTEAFF
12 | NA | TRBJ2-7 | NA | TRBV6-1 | TGTGCCAGCAGTGACCACAGGTACGAGCAGTACTTC | CASSDHRYEQYF
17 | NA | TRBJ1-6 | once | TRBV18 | TGTGCCAGCTCACTTAAGACAGTCGGCGACTATAATTCACCCCTCCACTTT | CASSLKTVGDYNSPLHF
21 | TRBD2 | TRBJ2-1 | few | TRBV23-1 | TGCGCCAGCAGTCAGCCGCAGAGGACTAGCGGGGGGCACCTCGGAGCCTATGAGCAGTTCTTC | CASSQPQRTSGGHLGAYEQFF
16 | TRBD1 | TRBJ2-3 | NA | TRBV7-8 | TGTGCCAGCAGCCCCGGGACAGGGGGAAGCACAGATACGCAGTATTTT | CASSPGTGGSTDTQYF
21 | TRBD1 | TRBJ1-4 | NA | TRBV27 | TGTGCCAGCGCGAACAGGGGAATAAAGGTCCGAGTGGCGTCAACTAATGAAAAACTGTTTTTT | CASANRGIKVRVASTNEKLFF
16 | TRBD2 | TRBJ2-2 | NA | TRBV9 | TGTGCCAGCAGCTTCAGCGGGGGGCCCGCCACCGGGGAGCTGTTTTTT | CASSFSGGPATGELFF
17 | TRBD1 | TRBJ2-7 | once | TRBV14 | TGTGCCAGCAGCCAAGATCGTTGGGACAGGTCCCACTACGAGCAGTACTTC | CASSQDRWDRSHYEQYF
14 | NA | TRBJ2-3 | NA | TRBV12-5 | TGTGCTAGTGGTCCAGGAGGTTGGCCGGATACGCAGTATTTT | CASGPGGWPDTQYF
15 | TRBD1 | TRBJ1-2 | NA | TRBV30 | TGTGCCTGGAGTTATCACAGGGGGCCGGGCTATGGCTACACCTTC | CAWSYHRGPGYGYTF
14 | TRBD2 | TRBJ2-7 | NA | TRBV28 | TGTGTTTCGGGGGGACCCCCGTCTGCCTACGAGCAGTACTTC | CVSGGPPSAYEQYF
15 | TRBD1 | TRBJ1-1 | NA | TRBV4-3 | TGCGCCAGCAGCCAAGGTACAGGGGGCTTCACTGAAGCTTTCTTT | CASSQGTGGFTEAFF
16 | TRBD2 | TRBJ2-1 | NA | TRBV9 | TGTGCCAGCAGCGTTGCAGTCAGCGGGGGGGACAATGAGCAGTTCTTC | CASSVAVSGGDNEQFF
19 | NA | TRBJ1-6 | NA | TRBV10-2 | TGCGCCAGCAGTGGCGAGTTCGCACGAAGAAGCTCCTATAATTCACCCCTCCACTTT | CASSGEFARRSSYNSPLHF
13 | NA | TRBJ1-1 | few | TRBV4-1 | TGCGCCAGCAGCCTCACAGGGATCACTGAAGCTTTCTTT | CASSLTGITEAFF
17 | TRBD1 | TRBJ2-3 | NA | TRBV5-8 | TGTGCCAGCAGCTTGGTCTTCGGACAGGGTGGCACAGATACGCAGTATTTT | CASSLVFGQGGTDTQYF
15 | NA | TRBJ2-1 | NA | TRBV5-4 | TGTGCCAGCAGCTTGCGCGGAGTTCCAATGAATGAGCAGTTCTTC | CASSLRGVPMNEQFF
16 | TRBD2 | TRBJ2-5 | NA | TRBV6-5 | TGTGCCAGCAGTTCCATGACTAGCGGGGGGGAAGAGACCCAGTACTTC | CASSSMTSGGEETQYF
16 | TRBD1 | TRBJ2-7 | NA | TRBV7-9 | TGTGCCAGCAGCTCCCAGGTCCGGGACAGGGGTGGCGAGCAGTACTTC | CASSSQVRDRGGEQYF
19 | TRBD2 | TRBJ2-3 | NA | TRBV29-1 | TGCAGCGTTCTCGGGGGACTAGCGGGGGGGCTAGTAGGCACAGATACGCAGTATTTT | CSVLGGLAGGLVGTDTQYF
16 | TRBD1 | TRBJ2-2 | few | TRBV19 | TGTGCCAGTAGTATTGGACAGGGGAGGACAACCGGGGAGCTGTTTTTT | CASSIGQGRTTGELFF
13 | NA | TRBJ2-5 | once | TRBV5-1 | TGCGCCAGCAGCTTGGGCCAGGAAGAGACCCAGTACTTC | CASSLGQEETQYF
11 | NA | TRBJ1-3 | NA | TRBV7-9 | TGTGCCAGCAGCCCTCTCAACACCATATATTTT | CASSPLNTIYF
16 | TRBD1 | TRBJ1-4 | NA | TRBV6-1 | TGTGCCAGCAGTGAAGCGGGGGGGACAGGGGGCGAAAAACTGTTTTTT | CASSEAGGTGGEKLFF
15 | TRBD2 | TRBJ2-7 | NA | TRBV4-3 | TGCGCCAGCAGCCAAGGCGGGGGGGATCTCTACGAGCAGTACTTC | CASSQGGGDLYEQYF
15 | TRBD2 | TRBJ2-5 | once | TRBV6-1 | TGTGCCACCTGCAGTAGCGGGGGGTCCCAAGAGACCCAGTACTTC | CATCSSGGSQETQYF
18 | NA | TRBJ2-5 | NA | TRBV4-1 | TGCGCCAGCAGCCAATCCTTGCTGGGGGGGGCCATACAAGAGACCCAGTACTTC | CASSQSLLGGAIQETQYF
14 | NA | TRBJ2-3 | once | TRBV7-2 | TGTGCCAGCAGCTCGAGAACTAGCACAGATACGCAGTATTTT | CASSSRTSTDTQYF
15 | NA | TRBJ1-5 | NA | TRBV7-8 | TGTGCCAGCAGCTTAGCCAGGGGTGTCAATCAGCCCCAGCATTTT | CASSLARGVNQPQHF
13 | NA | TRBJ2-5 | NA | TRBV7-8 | TGTGCCAGCCGAGAGGGGGGGATGGAGACCCAGTACTTC | CASREGGMETQYF
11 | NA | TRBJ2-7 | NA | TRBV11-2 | TGTGCCAGCAGCTTAGGGCGGGGGCAGTACTTC | CASSLGRGQYF
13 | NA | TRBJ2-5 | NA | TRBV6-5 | TGTGCCAGCAGATCTAGACCCTTAACGACCCAGTACTTC | CASRSRPLTTQYF
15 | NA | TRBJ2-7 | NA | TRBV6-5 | TGTGCCAGCAGTTACGCGGGGGCCCACTCCTACGAGCAGTACTTC | CASSYAGAHSYEQYF
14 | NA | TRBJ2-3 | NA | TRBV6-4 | TGTGCCAGCAGTCTTATTCCTAGCACAGATACGCAGTATTTT | CASSLIPSTDTQYF
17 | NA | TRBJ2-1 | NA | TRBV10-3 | TGTGCCATCGATAGCGACGCTGTATACCCGGAGTACGATGAGCAGTTCTTC | CAIDSDAVYPEYDEQFF
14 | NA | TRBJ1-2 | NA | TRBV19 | TGTGCCAGTACTTTTGGAGTGAGGGACTATGGCTACACCTTC | CASTFGVRDYGYTF
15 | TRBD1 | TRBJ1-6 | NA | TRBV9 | TGTGCCAGCAGTGTGGATGGACAGGGATATTCACCCCTCCACTTT | CASSVDGQGYSPLHF
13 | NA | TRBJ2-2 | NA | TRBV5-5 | TGTGCCAGCAGCTTGGATATTCCCGGGGAGCTGTTTTTT | CASSLDIPGELFF
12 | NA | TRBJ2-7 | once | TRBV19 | TGTGCCAGTAGTAGAGGGCCCGACGAGCAGTACTTC | CASSRGPDEQYF
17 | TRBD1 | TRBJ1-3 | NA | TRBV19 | TGTGCCAGTAGGAGGACAGGGGGTCCCGACTCTGGAAACACCATATATTTT | CASRRTGGPDSGNTIYF
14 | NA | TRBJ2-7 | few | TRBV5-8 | TGTGCCAGCAGCAGCTTACTCTTGCCCTACGAGCAGTACTTC | CASSSLLLPYEQYF
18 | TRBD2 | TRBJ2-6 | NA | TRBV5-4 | TGTGCCACCAAGACCGGGACTAGTGGGCTTCTTGGGGCCAACGTCCTGACTTTC | CATKTGTSGLLGANVLTF
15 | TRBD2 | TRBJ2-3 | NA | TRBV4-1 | TGCGCCAGCAGCCAAGTAGCGGGGACCACAGATACGCAGTATTTT | CASSQVAGTTDTQYF
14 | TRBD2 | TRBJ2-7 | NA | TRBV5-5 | TGTGCCAGCAGCTTGGAGGGGACTAGCTACGAGCAGTACTTC | CASSLEGTSYEQYF
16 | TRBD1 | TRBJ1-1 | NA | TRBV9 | TGTGCCAGCAGCGTCCCCCGCGGGACAGGGGGACTTGAAGCTTTCTTT | CASSVPRGTGGLEAFF
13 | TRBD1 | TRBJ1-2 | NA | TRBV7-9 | TGTGCCAGCAGTACAGGGGCACTCTATGGCTACACCTTC | CASSTGALYGYTF
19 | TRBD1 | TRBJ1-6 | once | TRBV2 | TGTGCCAGCAGCTTCCCCACAGACAGGGCCAGCTCCTATAATTCACCCCTCCACTTT | CASSFPTDRASSYNSPLHF
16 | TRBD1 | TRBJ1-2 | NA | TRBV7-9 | TGTGCCAGCAGCCTAGGGACAGGGAGGCGAAACTATGGCTACACCTTC | CASSLGTGRRNYGYTF